This T cell receptor (beta chain) was sequenced in a study of blood T cell repertoires in COVID-19. This CDR3 is 13 amino acids long. V lost 3 bases, J lost 2 bases, and 7 bases lay in between. CDR1 and CDR2 from the germline V gene are LNHDA and SQIVND (reference sequence). Recruited during active infection, patients (from Seattle) were subsequently followed longitudinally. Concerning this clone: The same CDR3 can be traced to other DNA sequences in this sample.

Authors' data handling: The authors estimated nucleated cell counts from reference gene primer amplification. Produced via immunoSEQ multiplex PCR; TCRdb's table is partial and in-frame only. The D gene and trimming were derived from the DNA, and the V and J assignments and clone size from that table. The table includes about 220,000 clones, approximately 78% detected once. The sequencing sample was made of peripheral blood. The chain combines TRBV19 with TRBJ1-1; D is unresolved. This sequence originates from a woman older than 75 with COVID-19, enrolled during active disease. The CDR3 reads CASSIRENTEAFF. In DNA form, the CDR3 reads TGTGCCAGTAGTATCCGGGAAAACACTGAAGCTTTCTTT.